This T cell receptor beta chain was retrieved from a study of blood T cells in healthy people across ages. Primed by a sample-barcoded 5' primer and a J-beta primer mix, a second PCR proceeded for roughly 7 to 11 cycles. TCRdb called the 5' RACE reads again in MiXCR, with one record for every CDR3 protein. The repertoire has roughly 860,000 distinct CDR3 sequences, less than 80% of them found once; the top ten carry around a quarter. Study-wide results and caveats: The study regarded diversity estimates from one million T cells as underestimates.

This clonotype was detected only a few times. The antigen remains unidentified. This clonotype was obtained from a man under 40 in good health. Sequencing was carried out using blood.

CDR3 sequence: CASSQDGQLYGYTF. The DNA for the CDR3 is TGCGCCAGCAGCCAAGATGGGCAGCTCTATGGCTACACCTTC. The rearrangement joins TRBV4-3 to TRBJ1-2; D uncertain. The CDR3 extends over 14 amino acids. Germline CDR1 and CDR2: LGHNA and YSLEER. V lost 0 bases and J lost 4, with 9 bases in between.